Listed below are T cell receptor beta chains from one sample, sequenced in a study of blood T cell repertoires in COVID-19. Clones were sequenced by immunoSEQ multiplex PCR, and TCRdb holds only the in-frame ones, with some missing. The table lists under 90,000 clones, around 90% of them singletons. The sample was peripheral blood. The source of these receptors is a man aged 60-69 years with acute or convalescent COVID-19. Each CDR3 is given with its conserved first and last residue. D genes are given only for firm matches. Part of the rows lack a size; the others show once, few, many or a class for expanded clones.

clone_size,d_call,j_call,v_call,cdr3_aa,cdr3_nt
.,.,TRBJ1-3,TRBV10-3,CAISESRQSGNTIYF,TGTGCCATCAGTGAGTCACGACAGTCTGGAAACACCATATATTTT
.,TRBD2,TRBJ2-7,TRBV19,CASSRTSGGAYEQYF,TGTGCCAGTAGTAGGACTAGCGGGGGCGCCTACGAGCAGTACTTC
.,.,TRBJ2-3,TRBV19,CASTSIPYSTGIEDPQYF,TGTGCCAGTACCTCCATACCCTACAGCACGGGGATTGAAGATCCGCAGTATTTT
once,.,TRBJ1-5,TRBV6-1,CASSELVSAEGQPQHF,TGTGCCAGCAGTGAACTCGTTTCGGCAGAGGGTCAGCCCCAGCATTTT
.,TRBD1,TRBJ1-2,TRBV6-2/TRBV6-3,CASSYQRTGGFYGYTF,TGTGCCAGCAGTTACCAACGGACAGGGGGATTCTATGGCTACACCTTC
.,.,TRBJ1-2,TRBV6-4,CASSAYTGYGYTF,TGTGCCAGCAGTGCCTACACAGGGTATGGCTACACCTTC
.,TRBD2,TRBJ2-3,TRBV9,CASSVVPAGGLTDTQYF,TGTGCCAGCAGCGTAGTTCCCGCGGGGGGCCTCACAGATACGCAGTATTTT
.,TRBD1,TRBJ1-1,TRBV6-6,CASRRDRGQGNTEAFF,TGTGCCAGCAGGCGGGACAGGGGGCAGGGGAACACTGAAGCTTTCTTT
.,.,TRBJ1-1,TRBV24-1,CATSLTANTEAFF,TGTGCCACCAGCCTGACAGCCAACACTGAAGCTTTCTTT
.,.,TRBJ2-2,TRBV12-5,CASGLVQPGLGAGELFF,TGTGCTAGTGGTTTGGTACAACCGGGACTTGGGGCCGGGGAGCTGTTTTTT
.,TRBD2,TRBJ2-3,TRBV5-1,CASLRGGLGDTQYF,TGCGCCAGCCTACGGGGGGGCCTGGGAGATACGCAGTATTTT
.,.,TRBJ1-2,TRBV7-2,CASTQGTRRVGYTF,TGTGCCAGCACCCAGGGCACCCGTCGAGTTGGCTACACCTTC
.,.,TRBJ2-2,TRBV18,CASSSTGTQNTGELFF,TGTGCCAGCTCATCGACCGGGACACAAAACACCGGGGAGCTGTTTTTT
once,.,TRBJ1-1,TRBV7-2,CASSSFTSEAFF,TGTGCCAGCAGTTCTTTTACATCTGAAGCTTTCTTT
.,.,TRBJ1-6,TRBV2,CASSVGQNSPLHF,TGTGCCAGCAGTGTAGGACAAAATTCACCCCTCCACTTT
.,.,TRBJ2-3,TRBV9,CASSVGGLSTDTQYF,TGTGCCAGCAGCGTAGGGGGCTTAAGCACAGATACGCAGTATTTT
.,.,TRBJ1-2,TRBV30,CAWSVGTYYGYTF,TGTGCCTGGAGTGTGGGGACATACTATGGCTACACCTTC
once,.,TRBJ1-1,TRBV27,CASNLGPGTEAFF,TGTGCCAGCAATCTGGGGCCGGGCACTGAAGCTTTCTTT
.,TRBD1,TRBJ2-7,TRBV7-8,CASSLEAGTGRYEQYF,TGTGCCAGCAGCTTAGAGGCCGGGACAGGGCGATACGAGCAGTACTTC
.,.,TRBJ1-1,TRBV25-1,CASTSLGGNTEAFF,TGTGCCAGCACATCCCTGGGGGGGAACACTGAAGCTTTCTTT
.,.,TRBJ1-1,TRBV2,CASSASGENTEAFF,TGTGCCAGCAGCGCTTCGGGGGAGAACACTGAAGCTTTCTTT
.,.,TRBJ1-2,TRBV3-1/TRBV3-2,CASSQGKGGYGYTF,TGTGCCAGCAGCCAAGGCAAAGGGGGCTATGGCTACACCTTC
.,TRBD1,TRBJ1-2,TRBV2,CASTIPGQGYGYTF,TGTGCCAGCACCATCCCGGGACAGGGCTATGGCTACACCTTC
.,.,TRBJ2-3,TRBV2,CASSDGFAESTDTQYF,TGTGCCAGCAGTGACGGGTTCGCGGAGTCCACAGATACGCAGTATTTT
.,.,TRBJ1-1,TRBV7-8,CASSLGPTGNTEAFF,TGTGCCAGCAGCTTAGGCCCGACGGGGAACACTGAAGCTTTCTTT
.,TRBD2,TRBJ2-1,TRBV9,CASSARSGGGRKDNEQFF,TGTGCCAGCAGCGCCCGCTCCGGCGGGGGGCGCAAGGACAATGAGCAGTTCTTC
.,.,TRBJ1-2,TRBV5-4,CASSSPSAGRPYGYTF,TGTGCCAGCAGCTCCCCGTCGGCAGGTAGACCCTATGGCTACACCTTC
.,.,TRBJ2-2,TRBV24-1,CATSDLGTGYTGELFF,TGTGCCACCAGTGATTTGGGAACAGGGTACACCGGGGAGCTGTTTTTT
.,.,TRBJ1-1,TRBV19,CASSIGTSF,TGTGCCAGTAGTATAGGGACAAGCTTT
.,.,TRBJ1-6,TRBV19,CASTRGNSYNSPLHF,TGTGCCAGTACAAGGGGTAACTCCTATAATTCACCCCTCCACTTT
.,TRBD1,TRBJ1-2,TRBV6-2/TRBV6-3,CASSSPDRDGYTF,TGTGCCAGCAGTTCTCCAGACAGGGATGGCTACACCTTC
once,TRBD1,TRBJ2-3,TRBV3-1/TRBV3-2,CASSQRGQGLTDTQYF,TGTGCCAGCAGCCAAAGGGGACAGGGTCTGACAGATACGCAGTATTTT
few,TRBD1,TRBJ1-6,TRBV5-1,CASSGDRAVGSPLHF,TGCGCCAGCAGCGGGGACAGGGCCGTCGGTTCACCCCTCCACTTT
.,.,TRBJ2-7,TRBV11-2,CASSLRAGATYEQYF,TGTGCCAGCAGCTTAAGGGCGGGCGCAACCTACGAGCAGTACTTC
.,.,TRBJ1-3,TRBV18,CASSPDSYGNTIYF,TGTGCCAGCTCCCCAGACAGCTATGGAAACACCATATATTTT
.,TRBD1,TRBJ2-1,TRBV30,CAWSDPPTGVNEQFF,TGTGCCTGGAGCGACCCCCCTACAGGGGTCAATGAGCAGTTCTTC
few,TRBD2,TRBJ2-7,TRBV7-2,CASSLALAGEYEQYF,TGTGCCAGCAGCTTAGCTCTAGCGGGGGAGTACGAGCAGTACTTC
.,TRBD1,TRBJ1-5,TRBV6-1,CASSASGTGGNQPQHF,TGTGCCAGCAGTGCCTCCGGGACAGGGGGAAATCAGCCCCAGCATTTT
.,.,TRBJ2-2,TRBV4-3,CASSQVSGNTGELFF,TGCGCCAGCAGCCAAGTATCCGGGAACACCGGGGAGCTGTTTTTT
.,TRBD2,TRBJ2-7,TRBV27,CASSSQGLAGISYEQYF,TGTGCCAGCAGTTCACAAGGACTAGCGGGGATCTCCTACGAGCAGTACTTC
.,.,TRBJ1-1,TRBV2,CASRGEGPPLDFF,TGTGCCAGCAGGGGGGAGGGGCCCCCATTGGATTTCTTT
.,TRBD2,TRBJ2-3,TRBV19,CASSIGLAGGPGTDTQYF,TGTGCCAGTAGTATAGGACTAGCGGGGGGGCCGGGCACAGATACGCAGTATTTT
once,.,TRBJ1-6,TRBV19,CASSNRGQSPLHF,TGTGCCAGTAGTAATCGGGGACAATCACCCCTCCACTTT
.,.,TRBJ1-1,TRBV7-2,CASLTGTWTEAFF,TGTGCCAGCCTGACGGGGACATGGACTGAAGCTTTCTTT
once,TRBD2,TRBJ2-7,TRBV7-8,CASSLASGRGGRYEQYF,TGTGCCAGCAGCTTAGCGTCAGGACGGGGGGGCCGGTACGAGCAGTACTTC